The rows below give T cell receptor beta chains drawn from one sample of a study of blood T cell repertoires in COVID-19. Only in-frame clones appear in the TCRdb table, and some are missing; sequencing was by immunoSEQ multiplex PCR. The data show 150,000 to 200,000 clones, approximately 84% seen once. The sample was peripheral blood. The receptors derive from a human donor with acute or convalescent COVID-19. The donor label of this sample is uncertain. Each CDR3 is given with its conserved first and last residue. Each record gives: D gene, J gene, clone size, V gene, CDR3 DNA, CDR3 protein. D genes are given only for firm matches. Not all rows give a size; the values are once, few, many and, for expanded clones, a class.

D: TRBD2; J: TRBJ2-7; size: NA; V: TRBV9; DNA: TGTGCCAGCAGCGTAGAGGCTAGCGGGAGTACCAAGCAGTACTTC; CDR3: CASSVEASGSTKQYF
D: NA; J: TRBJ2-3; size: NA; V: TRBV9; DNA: TGTGCCAGCAGCCCCGGTCCCACAGATACGCAGTATTTT; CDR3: CASSPGPTDTQYF
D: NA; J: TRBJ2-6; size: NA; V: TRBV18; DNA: TGTGCCAGCTCACCACAAGGAGTGATTTCTTTCTCTGGGGCCAACGTCCTGACTTTC; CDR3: CASSPQGVISFSGANVLTF
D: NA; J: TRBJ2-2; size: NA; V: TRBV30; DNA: TGTGCCTGGGGCCGGGTGACGGCCGGGGAGCTGTTTTTT; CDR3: CAWGRVTAGELFF
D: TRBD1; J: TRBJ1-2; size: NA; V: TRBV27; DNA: TGTGCCAGCAGTTTATCTGGACAGGGGACGAAAGGCTACACCTTC; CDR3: CASSLSGQGTKGYTF
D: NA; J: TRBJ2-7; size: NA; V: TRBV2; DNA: TGTGCCAGCAGTGGGGGAAGGGGATATTACGAGCAGTACTTC; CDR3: CASSGGRGYYEQYF
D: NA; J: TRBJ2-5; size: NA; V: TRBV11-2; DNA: TGTGCCAGCAGTCTACAGGGAAGGGAGACCCAGTACTTC; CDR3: CASSLQGRETQYF
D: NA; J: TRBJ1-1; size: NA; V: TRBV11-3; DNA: TGTGCCAGCAGTCCCCGGAGCGGCGCTGAAGCTTTCTTT; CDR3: CASSPRSGAEAFF
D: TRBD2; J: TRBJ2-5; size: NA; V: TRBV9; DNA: TGTGCCAGCAGCGTAGATGTCGGGACTAGCGGGAGGGCCTTCTATGAGACCCAGTACTTC; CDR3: CASSVDVGTSGRAFYETQYF
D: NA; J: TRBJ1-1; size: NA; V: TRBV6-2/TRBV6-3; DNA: TGTGCCAGCAGTTCGCGTCGAGGGACATTGAACACTGAAGCTTTCTTT; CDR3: CASSSRRGTLNTEAFF
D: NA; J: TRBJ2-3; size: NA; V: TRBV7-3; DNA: TGTGCCAGCAGCGTAGCGGGCACAGATACGCAGTATTTT; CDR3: CASSVAGTDTQYF
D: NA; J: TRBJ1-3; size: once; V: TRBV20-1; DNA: TGCAGTGCTAGTGGGGGAGGAGTTTCTGGAAACACCATATATTTT; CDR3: CSASGGGVSGNTIYF
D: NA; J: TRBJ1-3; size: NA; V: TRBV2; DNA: TGTGCCAGCAGTGCAAACCCGGGGGGGGACACCATATATTTT; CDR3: CASSANPGGDTIYF
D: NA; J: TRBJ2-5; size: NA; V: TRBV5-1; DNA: TGCGCCAGCAGCTTTGAGCTCGAGACCCAGTACTTC; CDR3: CASSFELETQYF
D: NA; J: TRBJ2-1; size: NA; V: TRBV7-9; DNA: TGTGCCAGCAGCCAAAACACCTACAATGAGCAGTTCTTC; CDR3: CASSQNTYNEQFF
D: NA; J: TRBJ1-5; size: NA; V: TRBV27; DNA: TGTGCCAGCAGTTTGGACAGAACTAGCGGGCCCCAGCATTTT; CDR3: CASSLDRTSGPQHF
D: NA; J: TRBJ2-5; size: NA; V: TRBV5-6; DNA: TGTGCCAGCAGCTTGGATCGGAGGGAGACCCAGTACTTC; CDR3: CASSLDRRETQYF
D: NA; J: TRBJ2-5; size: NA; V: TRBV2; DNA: TGTGCCAGCAGTGCGTGGAGGGCGGAGACCCAGTACTTC; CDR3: CASSAWRAETQYF
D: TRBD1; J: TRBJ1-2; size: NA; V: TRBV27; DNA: TGTGCCAGCAGTCGGGACAGTCGGAACTATGGCTACACCTTC; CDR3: CASSRDSRNYGYTF
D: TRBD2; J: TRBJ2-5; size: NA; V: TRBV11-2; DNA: TGTGCCAGCAGCTTAACAGGGCGACTAGCGGGAAGAGAGACCCAGTACTTC; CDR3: CASSLTGRLAGRETQYF
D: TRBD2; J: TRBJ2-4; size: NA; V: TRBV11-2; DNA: TGTGCCAGCAGCTTAGTCATTAGCGGGAGTGGCAAAAACATTCAGTACTTC; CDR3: CASSLVISGSGKNIQYF
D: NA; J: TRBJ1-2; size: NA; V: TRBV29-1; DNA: TGCAGCATCTTGGGGACAAGCTATGGCTACACCTTC; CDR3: CSILGTSYGYTF
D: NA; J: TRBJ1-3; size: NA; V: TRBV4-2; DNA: TGTGCCAGCAGCCAAGAAGCAGTTAGCCCGCTCAACACCATATATTTT; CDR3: CASSQEAVSPLNTIYF
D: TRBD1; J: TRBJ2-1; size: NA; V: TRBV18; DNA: TGTGCCAGCTCACCTGAAGGGGGCCGTAGGGGTGAGCAGTTCTTC; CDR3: CASSPEGGRRGEQFF
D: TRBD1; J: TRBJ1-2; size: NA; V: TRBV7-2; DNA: TGTGCCAGCAGCTTAGCGACAGGGGGCGGCTATGGCTACACCTTC; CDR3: CASSLATGGGYGYTF
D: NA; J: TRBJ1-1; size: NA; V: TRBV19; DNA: TGTGCCAGTAGCCGAAGGGGCACTGAAGCTTTCTTT; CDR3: CASSRRGTEAFF
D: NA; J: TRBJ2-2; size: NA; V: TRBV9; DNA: TGTGCCAGCAGCGTAGTAGGGGCCGCCGGGGAGCTGTTTTTT; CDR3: CASSVVGAAGELFF
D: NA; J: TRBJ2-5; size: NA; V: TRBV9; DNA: TGTGCCAGCAGCGTAGCGGACAGCCAAGAGACCCAGTACTTC; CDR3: CASSVADSQETQYF
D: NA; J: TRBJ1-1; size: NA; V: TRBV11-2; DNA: TGTGCCAGCAGCTTACTAGAGAGTTCCGTGAACTTT; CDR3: CASSLLESSVNF
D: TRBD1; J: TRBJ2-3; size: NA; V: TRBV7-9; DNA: TGTGCCAGCAGCCGGGACAGGGGATGGGAGGTAGATACGCAGTATTTT; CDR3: CASSRDRGWEVDTQYF
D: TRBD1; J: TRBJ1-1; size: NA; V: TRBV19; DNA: TGTGCCAGTAGTGCCCGGGACAGGGGGAAGGAGAACACTGAAGCTTTCTTT; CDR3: CASSARDRGKENTEAFF
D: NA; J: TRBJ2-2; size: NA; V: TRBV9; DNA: TGTGCCAGCAGCACAAGGGGTATTAACACCGGGGAGCTGTTTTTT; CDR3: CASSTRGINTGELFF
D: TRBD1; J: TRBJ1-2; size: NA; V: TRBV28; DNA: TGTGCCAGCAGACCGCAGGGGGCCCATGGCTACACCTTC; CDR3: CASRPQGAHGYTF
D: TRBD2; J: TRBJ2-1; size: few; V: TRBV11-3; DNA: TGTGCCAGCAGCCCGGGACTAGCGGGATCCTACAATGAGCAGTTCTTC; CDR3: CASSPGLAGSYNEQFF
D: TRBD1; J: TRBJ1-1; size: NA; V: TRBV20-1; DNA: TGCAGGGGGACAGATCGGGCTTTCTTT; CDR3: CRGTDRAFF
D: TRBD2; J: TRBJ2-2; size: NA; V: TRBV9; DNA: TGTGCCAGCAGCTACGGACTAGCGGGACCGAACACCGGGGAGCTGTTTTTT; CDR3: CASSYGLAGPNTGELFF
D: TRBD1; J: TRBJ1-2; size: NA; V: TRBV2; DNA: TGTGCCAGCCAGGACAGGGGGAATTTTGGCTACACCTTC; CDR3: CASQDRGNFGYTF
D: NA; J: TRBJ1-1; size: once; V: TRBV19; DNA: TGTGCCAGTAGTACAAACAGGCGGAACACTGAAGCTTTCTTT; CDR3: CASSTNRRNTEAFF
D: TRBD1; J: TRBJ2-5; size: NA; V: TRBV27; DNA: TGTGCCAGCAGTGTACAGGGGCGCGGGACCCAGTACTTC; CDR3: CASSVQGRGTQYF
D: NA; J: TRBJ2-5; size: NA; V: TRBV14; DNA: TGTGCCAGCAGCCAACAGGGCTTCCTGGAGACCCAGTACTTC; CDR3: CASSQQGFLETQYF
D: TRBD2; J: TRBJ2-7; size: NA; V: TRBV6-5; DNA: TGTGCCAGCAGTTACCGGGCTAGCGGCTCCTACGAGCAGTACTTC; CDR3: CASSYRASGSYEQYF
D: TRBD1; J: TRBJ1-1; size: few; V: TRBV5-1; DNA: TGCGCCAGCATGGGACAGGGGGCCCCCTTGAACACTGAAGCTTTCTTT; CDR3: CASMGQGAPLNTEAFF
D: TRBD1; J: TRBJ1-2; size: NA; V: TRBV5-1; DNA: TGCGCCAGCAGCTTCGGACAGGAGGGCTACACCTTC; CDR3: CASSFGQEGYTF
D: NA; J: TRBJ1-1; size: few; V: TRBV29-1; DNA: TGCAGCGTTGAAGATATGAGGAGGAACAGTGAAGCTTTCTTT; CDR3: CSVEDMRRNSEAFF
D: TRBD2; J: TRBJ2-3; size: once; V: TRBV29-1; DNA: TGCAGCGGATCCAAAAGTGGACTAGCCGGCCGAGATACGCAGTATTTT; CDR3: CSGSKSGLAGRDTQYF
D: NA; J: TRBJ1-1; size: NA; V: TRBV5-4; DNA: TGTGCCAGCAGCTTTCCCCAGGGGATGAACACTGAAGCTTTCTTT; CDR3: CASSFPQGMNTEAFF
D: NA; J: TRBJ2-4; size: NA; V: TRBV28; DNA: TGTGCCAGCAGTTTCCCCCGGACAGATAACATTCAGTACTTC; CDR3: CASSFPRTDNIQYF
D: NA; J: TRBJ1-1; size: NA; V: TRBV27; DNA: TGTGCCAGCAGAAGAAGGGTGGTAGGGGACACTGAAGCTTTCTTT; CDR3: CASRRRVVGDTEAFF
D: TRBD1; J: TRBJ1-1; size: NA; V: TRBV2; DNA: TGTGCCAGCACCCGGGACAGGGGGCTTCGAGGCACTGAAGCTTTCTTT; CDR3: CASTRDRGLRGTEAFF
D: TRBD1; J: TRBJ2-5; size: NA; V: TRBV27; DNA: TGTGCCAGCAGTTCCGGACAGGGGCCCCAAGAGACCCAGTACTTC; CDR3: CASSSGQGPQETQYF
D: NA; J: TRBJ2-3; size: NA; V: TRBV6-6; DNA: TGTGCCAGCAGGGTCGGTACAGATACGCAGTATTTT; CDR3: CASRVGTDTQYF
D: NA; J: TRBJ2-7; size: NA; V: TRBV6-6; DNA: TGTGCCAGCAGCAACTCCTACGAGCAGTACTTC; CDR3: CASSNSYEQYF
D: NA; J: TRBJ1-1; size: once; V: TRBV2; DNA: TGTGCCAGCAGTGACGCGTTAAAAGCTTTCTTT; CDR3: CASSDALKAFF
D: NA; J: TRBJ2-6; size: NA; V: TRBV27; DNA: TGTGCCAGCAGTTCCGGGTTCTCTGGGGCCAACGTCCTGACTTTC; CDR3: CASSSGFSGANVLTF
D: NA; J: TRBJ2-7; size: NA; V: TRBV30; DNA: TGTGCCTGGAGTGTACTCGGTTCGGTCAGACTTACCTACGAGCAGTACTTC; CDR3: CAWSVLGSVRLTYEQYF